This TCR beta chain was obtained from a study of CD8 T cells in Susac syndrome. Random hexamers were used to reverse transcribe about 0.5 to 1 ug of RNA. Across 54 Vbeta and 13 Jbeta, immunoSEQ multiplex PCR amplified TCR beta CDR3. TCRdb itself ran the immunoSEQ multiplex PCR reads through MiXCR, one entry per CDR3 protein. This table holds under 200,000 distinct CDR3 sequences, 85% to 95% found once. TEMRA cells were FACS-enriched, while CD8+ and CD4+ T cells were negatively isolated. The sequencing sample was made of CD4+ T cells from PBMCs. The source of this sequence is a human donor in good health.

The CDR3 protein is CASSFDRGLGTDTQYF. Here the CDR3 DNA reads TGTGCCAGCAGCTTCGACAGGGGATTGGGCACAGATACGCAGTATTTT. The chain uses TRBV7-2 and TRBJ2-3; TRBD1 matches at 8 bases. This CDR3 is 16 amino acids long. J lost 1 base, V lost 3 bases, and 6 bases had no gene match. The germline gives CDR1 SGHTA, CDR2 FQGNSA.